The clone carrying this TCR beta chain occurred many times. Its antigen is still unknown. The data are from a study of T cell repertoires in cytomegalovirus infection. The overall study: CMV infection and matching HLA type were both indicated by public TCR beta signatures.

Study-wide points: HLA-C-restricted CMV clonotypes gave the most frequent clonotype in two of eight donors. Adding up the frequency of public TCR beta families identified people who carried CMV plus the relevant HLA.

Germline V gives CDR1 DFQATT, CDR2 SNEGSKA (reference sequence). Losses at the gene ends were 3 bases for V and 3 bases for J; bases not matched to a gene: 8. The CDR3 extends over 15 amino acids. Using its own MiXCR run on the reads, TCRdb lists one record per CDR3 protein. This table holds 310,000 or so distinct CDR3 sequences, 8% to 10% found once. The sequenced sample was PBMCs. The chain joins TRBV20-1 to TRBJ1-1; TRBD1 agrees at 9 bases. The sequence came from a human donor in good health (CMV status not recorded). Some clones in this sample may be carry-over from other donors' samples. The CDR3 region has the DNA TGCAGTGCTAGTCCCCGGGACAGGGCTTACACTGAAGCTTTCTTT. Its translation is CSASPRDRAYTEAFF.